These 8 T cell receptor beta chains came from one sample sequenced in a study of identical twins (dated by TCRdb to 2015 to 2016). Receptor libraries were prepared by 5' RACE. These reads were obtained on an Illumina HiSeq 2000. TCRdb applied fastp at Q25 and MiXCR to the public reads, then kept only in-frame beta chains. Under each unique CDR3 protein, matching rows form one entry showing the most common genes and DNA. This sample lists around 250,000 distinct CDR3 sequences; 6.5% were detected once. Jointly, the top ten make up just over 14% of the sample. These data also featured in a second study, about T cells expressing NK-cell markers.

Sequenced sample: CD8+ T cells sorted from blood. The origin of the receptors is a woman between 18 and 29 years old in good health.

The table lists this clonotype with many counts. The V call is TRBV11-2, the J call TRBJ2-5; D not certain. The germline V gene encodes CDR1 SGHAT and CDR2 FQNNGV. Trimming stripped 3 bases from V and 7 bases from J, with 6 bases between. The CDR3 length is 11 residues. CDR3 loop: CASSFLGTQYF. As DNA, the CDR3 is TGTGCCAGCAGCTTTCTTGGGACCCAGTACTTC.

The chain links TRBV20-1 to TRBJ2-1; TRBD2 aligns across 8 bases. CDR3 length equals 13 residues. V lost 4 bases to trimming and J lost 7 bases; unmatched junction nucleotides: 6. Germline V gives CDR1 DFQATT, CDR2 SNEGSKA (reference sequence). The CDR3, as DNA: TGCAGTGCTAAGGGACTAGTGATAAATGAGCAGTTCTTC. It yields the protein CSAKGLVINEQFF.

This clonotype was detected only a few times. The DNA for the CDR3 is TGTGCCAGCAGCGGGACCGGGACAGAACAAGAGACCCAGTACTTC. This encodes CASSGTGTEQETQYF. The chain is built from TRBV9 and TRBJ2-5; 7 bases are shared with TRBD1. In germline, CDR1 is SGDLS, CDR2 YYNGEE. The CDR3 runs 15 residues. Unmatched junction bases numbered 7, after V lost 3 bases and J lost 2 bases.

This sequence joins TRBV10-3 and TRBJ2-1; 8 bases agree with TRBD1. V was pared by 5 bases and J by 1 base, with 7 bases of the junction left unmatched. Germline lookup yields CDR1 ENHRY and CDR2 SYGVKD. The CDR3 contains 16 residues. Written as DNA, the CDR3 is TGTGCCATCAGTTCCGGACAGGGCCCATCCTACAATGAGCAGTTCTTC. Amino acids: CAISSGQGPSYNEQFF.

The table lists this clonotype with a few counts. The rearrangement joins TRBV3-1 to TRBJ2-3; tentatively, D is TRBD2 (6 bases). The CDR3 is 16 residues long. V gave up 0 bases and J gave up 1 base, with 11 bases separating them. The germline CDR1 and CDR2 sequences are LGHDT and YNNKEL (reference sequence). CDR3 sequence reads: CASSQDWTGGTDTQYF. Here the CDR3 DNA reads TGTGCCAGCAGCCAAGATTGGACGGGAGGCACAGATACGCAGTATTTT.

V and J are TRBV4-1 and TRBJ1-2; 8 bases are shared with TRBD1. V lost 4 bases and J lost 3; bases outside the gene matches: 7. The CDR3 has 15 residues. In germline, CDR1 is MGHRA, CDR2 YSYEKL. The CDR3 protein is CASSPEDRAYYGYTF. The CDR3 bases are TGCGCCAGCAGCCCCGAGGACAGGGCCTACTATGGCTACACCTTC.

V usage is TRBV12-3 or TRBV12-4 and J usage is TRBJ1-2; D may be TRBD1 (5 bases). The V end lost 8 bases, the J end lost 4 bases, and 11 bases lay between the germline ends. There are 12 residues in the CDR3. The CDR3 protein is CASGPGTYGYTF. The CDR3 bases are TGTGCCAGCGGGCCCGGGACCTATGGCTACACCTTC.

This clonotype turned up a few times. The V gene is TRBV20-1, the J gene TRBJ2-7, with D maybe TRBD2 (6 bases). Looked up from germline, CDR1 is DFQATT and CDR2 is SNEGSKA (reference sequence). The V end was cut by 3 bases, the J end by 2 bases, with 14 bases between. The CDR3 contains 14 residues. The DNA of the CDR3 is TGCAGTGCTAGGTCCCGCAGCGGGCCCTACGAGCAGTACTTC. Its protein is CSARSRSGPYEQYF.